The 20 T cell receptor beta chains below come from one sample, sequenced in a study of OX40 agonist ivuxolimab in advanced cancers. Profiling relied on immunoSEQ multiplex PCR, and the TCRdb table lists in-frame clones only, not all of them. This table has some 43,000 clones, approximately 86% appearing once. Sequences were derived from CD4+ or CD8+ T cells sorted from blood, sampled in a trial of the OX40 agonist ivuxolimab. The source is an adult with an advanced solid tumor such as melanoma, head and neck, liver or kidney cancer.

The chain couples TRBV13 to TRBJ2-1; 11 nucleotides agree with TRBD2. In germline, CDR1 is PRHDT, CDR2 FYEKMQ (reference sequence). After removal of 5 bases from V and 4 bases from J, the junction contained 4 bases not matched to a gene. The CDR3 loop spans 15 amino acids. The CDR3 DNA sequence: TGTGCCAGCAGCCCGGGGACTAGCGGATACAATGAGCAGTTCTTC. The encoded protein is CASSPGTSGYNEQFF.

The chain employs TRBV5-1 and TRBJ1-1, with D maybe TRBD1 (5 bases). Trimming stripped 1 base from V and 5 bases from J, with 15 bases between. Germline values: CDR1 SGHRS, CDR2 YFSETQ. This CDR3 is 15 amino acids long. CDR3 nucleotides: TGCGCCAGCAGCTTGTTGGGGGGTTTGGAGACTGAAGCTTTCTTT. Translating gives CASSLLGGLETEAFF.

The J gene is TRBJ1-4, the V gene TRBV7-8; possibly TRBD1 for D (5 bases). CDR1 SGHVS and CDR2 FQNEAQ come from the germline V gene. The CDR3 length is 14 residues. V was shortened by 5 bases and J by 4 bases, with 11 bases between the two germline ends. This CDR3 reads CASSQGRINEKLFF. In nucleotides, the CDR3 is TGTGCCAGCAGCCAGGGACGGATTAATGAAAAACTGTTTTTT.

The genes are TRBV13 and TRBJ2-7, with TRBD1 identical over 8 bases. Germline V CDR1 and CDR2: PRHDT, FYEKMQ (reference sequence). V lost 6 bases, J lost 5 bases, and 9 bases stayed unmatched. The CDR3 length is 14 residues. CDR3 region: CASRATGGRNEQYF. In nucleotides, the CDR3 is TGTGCCAGCAGGGCTACAGGGGGTCGGAACGAGCAGTACTTC.

This chain joins TRBV6-4 and TRBJ2-2; the D is unclear. Trimming left V 2 bases short and J 6 bases short, with 19 bases between. The CDR3 runs 17 residues. Germline V lookup: CDR1 MRHNA, CDR2 SNTAGT. CDR3 sequence: CASSDQVKMGSAGELFF. The CDR3 nucleotides are TGTGCCAGCAGTGACCAAGTAAAAATGGGGTCGGCCGGGGAGCTGTTTTTT.

The chain couples TRBV9 to TRBJ2-3; TRBD1 agrees at 7 bases. With 4 bases clipped from V and 4 bases from J, the junction kept 9 bases outside the gene matches. Germline-derived CDR1 and CDR2 are SGDLS and YYNGEE. The length of the CDR3 is 15 residues. In DNA, the CDR3 is TGTGCCAGCAGCTCTAGACAGGGAGAGGCAGATACGCAGTATTTT. Protein product: CASSSRQGEADTQYF. The complete variable domain, with remaining parts taken from reference TRBV9 and TRBJ2-3, reads DSGVTQTPKHLITATGQRVTLRCSPRSGDLSVYWYQQSLDQGLQFLIQYYNGEERAKGNILERFSAQQFPDLHSELNLSSLELGDSALYFCASSSRQGEADTQYFGPGTRLTVL.

The chain links TRBV11-2 to TRBJ1-2; 7 bases align to TRBD1. The trim removed 5 bases at V and 7 bases at J, leaving 7 bases unmatched. There are 13 residues in the CDR3. The germline V gene has CDR1 SGHAT and CDR2 FQNNGV. CDR3 sequence (DNA): TGTGCCAGCAGCCCCGGGACAGATGGTGGCTACACCTTC. The encoded protein is CASSPGTDGGYTF.

This clone was observed once. The V gene is TRBV15, the J gene TRBJ1-5, with TRBD1 identical over 7 bases. CDR3 length: 15 amino acids. CDR1 and CDR2 from the germline V gene are LNHNV and YYDKDF (reference sequence). V shed 4 bases and J 4 bases; nucleotides not matched to a gene: 7. CDR3: CATSKRGLRNQPQHF. DNA for the CDR3: TGTGCCACCAGCAAGAGGGGGCTTAGGAATCAGCCCCAGCATTTT. Full variable domain (missing parts from reference TRBV15 and TRBJ1-5): DAMVIQNPRYQVTQFGKPVTLSCSQTLNHNVMYWYQQKSSQAPKLLFHYYDKDFNNEADTPDNFQSRRPNTSFCFLDIRSPGLGDTAMYLCATSKRGLRNQPQHFGDGTRLSIL.

CDR3: CASSVAGLGGREQYF. For the CDR3, the DNA is TGTGCCAGCAGCGTAGCAGGTTTGGGGGGGCGGGAGCAGTACTTC. The chain uses TRBV9 and TRBJ2-7, with a weak D call TRBD2 (7 bases). V was trimmed by 0 bases and J by 7 bases, leaving 17 bases between them. Germline CDR1 SGDLS, CDR2 YYNGEE. This CDR3 region has 15 residues.

This clone was counted once. CDR3 in amino acids: CASSPREGSYGYTF. The CDR3 DNA is TGTGCCAGCAGCCCCAGGGAGGGAAGTTATGGCTACACCTTC. V is TRBV7-2 and J is TRBJ1-2, with D possibly TRBD1 on 5 matching bases. V lost 5 bases and J lost 5, with 15 bases in between. The germline V gene encodes CDR1 SGHTA and CDR2 FQGNSA. The CDR3 has 14 amino acids.

The sample holds one count of this clone. This chain connects TRBV10-3 to TRBJ2-1; 11 bases fit TRBD1. Unmatched junction bases numbered 10, after V lost 6 bases and J lost 3 bases. Germline-derived CDR1 and CDR2 are ENHRY and SYGVKD. The CDR3 contains 17 residues. The CDR3 loop reads CAISPTSGTGGYNEQFF. As DNA, the CDR3 is TGTGCCATCAGCCCGACGAGCGGGACAGGGGGCTACAATGAGCAGTTCTTC.

The rearrangement joins TRBV11-2 to TRBJ1-1; the D is unclear. Trimming cost V 0 bases and J 1 base, with 3 bases left between them. The CDR3 covers 13 residues. Germline V gene sequence: CDR1 SGHAT, CDR2 FQNNGV. CDR3 coding DNA: TGTGCCAGCAGCTTAGAACCGAACACTGAAGCTTTCTTT. Its translation: CASSLEPNTEAFF.

The chain carries TRBV5-6 and TRBJ2-7; D is possibly TRBD1 or TRBD2 (6 bases each). V shed 4 bases and J shed 2 bases, with 19 bases lying between them. Germline V gene lookup returns CDR1 SGHDT and CDR2 YYEEEE. This CDR3 is built from 16 residues. CDR3 DNA: TGTGCCAGCAGCGGGACCGAGGGGGGCAGCGCCTACGAGCAGTACTTC. Its translation: CASSGTEGGSAYEQYF. Based on the CDR3 plus reference TRBV5-6 and TRBJ2-7, the full variable domain is DAGVTQSPTHLIKTRGQQVTLRCSPKSGHDTVSWYQQALGQGPQFIFQYYEEEERQRGNFPDRFSGHQFPNYSSELNVNALLLGDSALYLCASSGTEGGSAYEQYFGPGTRLTVT.

The genes are TRBV6-1 and TRBJ1-1; 9 bases align to TRBD1. Looked up from germline, CDR1 is MNHNS and CDR2 is SASEGT. The V and J ends lost 7 bases and 2 bases, in that order; junction bases with no gene match: 2. There are 13 residues in the CDR3. CDR3 DNA: TGTGCCAGCAAGGACAGGGGAAACACTGAAGCTTTCTTT. Translating gives CASKDRGNTEAFF.

The chain joins TRBV6-5 to TRBJ2-5; a weak D match, TRBD1 (5 bases). V was clipped by 8 bases and J by 4 bases, with 14 bases between them. The germline V gene encodes CDR1 MNHEY and CDR2 SVGAGI. The CDR3 contains 13 residues. The CDR3 nucleotides read TGTGCCAGCTGGGGAAGGACACGAGAGACCCAGTACTTC. Amino acids: CASWGRTRETQYF.

The V call is TRBV2, the J call TRBJ2-3; the match to TRBD2 covers 7 bases. CDR3 length: 13 amino acids. Germline loops: CDR1 SNHLY, CDR2 FYNNEI. V was clipped by 4 bases and J by 3 bases; unmatched bases: 1. CDR3 nucleotides: TGTGCCAGCAGTGGACTAGCTACAGATACGCAGTATTTT. It is translated as CASSGLATDTQYF.

The V call is TRBV21-1, the J call TRBJ2-5; the table's TRBD1 call for D was not verified on the DNA. TRBV21-1 represents a pseudogene. The CDR3 runs to 16 residues. Here the CDR3 DNA reads TGTGCCAGCAGCGCTCGTTCGCAGGGGTTAGGGGAGACCCAGTACTTC. The encoded protein is CASSARSQGLGETQYF.

J is TRBJ1-1 and V is TRBV6-1; D call uncertain. The germline gives CDR1 MNHNS, CDR2 SASEGT. With 3 bases removed from V and 2 bases from J, the gap between germline ends came to 7 bases. CDR3 length: 13 amino acids. The CDR3 reads CASSDTANTEAFF. CDR3 coding DNA: TGTGCCAGCAGTGATACAGCAAACACTGAAGCTTTCTTT.

The chain recombines TRBV14 with TRBJ1-1; D is unclear. CDR3 length: 13 amino acids. CDR1 is SGHDN, CDR2 FVKESK, per germline. With 1 base removed from V and 11 bases from J, the gap between germline ends came to 14 bases. As DNA, the CDR3 is TGTGCCAGCAGCCAAGGAAACGGCTGGACGGCTTTCTTT. Amino acid sequence: CASSQGNGWTAFF.

The gene calls are TRBV2 and TRBJ1-5; tentatively, D is TRBD1 (5 bases). Trimming took off 3 bases at V and 2 bases at J, with 8 bases between the two ends. The CDR3 loop spans 14 amino acids. The germline V gene has CDR1 SNHLY and CDR2 FYNNEI. This CDR3 is CASSDRVGNQPQHF. The CDR3 nucleotides are TGTGCCAGCAGTGACAGGGTTGGCAATCAGCCCCAGCATTTT.